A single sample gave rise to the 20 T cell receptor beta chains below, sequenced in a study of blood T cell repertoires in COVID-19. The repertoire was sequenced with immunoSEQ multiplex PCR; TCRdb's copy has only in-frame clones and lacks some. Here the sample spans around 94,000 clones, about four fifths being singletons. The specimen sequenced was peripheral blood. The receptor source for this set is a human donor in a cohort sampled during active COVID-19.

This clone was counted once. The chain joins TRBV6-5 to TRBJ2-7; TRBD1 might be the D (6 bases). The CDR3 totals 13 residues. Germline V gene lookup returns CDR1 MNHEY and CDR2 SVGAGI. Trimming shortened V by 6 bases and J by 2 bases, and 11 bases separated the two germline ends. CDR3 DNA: TGTGCCAGCAGACGGACAGAAACCTACGAGCAGTACTTC. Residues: CASRRTETYEQYF.

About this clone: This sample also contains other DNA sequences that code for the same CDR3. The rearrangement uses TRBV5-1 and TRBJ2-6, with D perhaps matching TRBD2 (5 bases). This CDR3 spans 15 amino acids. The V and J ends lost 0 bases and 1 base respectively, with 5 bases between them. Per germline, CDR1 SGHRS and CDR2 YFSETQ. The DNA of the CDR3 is TGCGCCAGCAGCTTGGGAGGGTCTGGGGCCAACGTCCTGACTTTC. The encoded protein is CASSLGGSGANVLTF.

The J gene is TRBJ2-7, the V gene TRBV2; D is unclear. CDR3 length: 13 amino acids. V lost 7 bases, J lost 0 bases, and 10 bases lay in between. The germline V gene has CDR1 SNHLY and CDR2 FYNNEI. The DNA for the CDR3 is TGTGCCAGCATTGAGTCTCTCTCCTACGAGCAGTACTTC. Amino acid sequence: CASIESLSYEQYF. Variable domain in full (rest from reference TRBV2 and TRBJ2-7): EPEVTQTPSHQVTQMGQEVILRCVPISNHLYFYWYRQILGQKVEFLVSFYNNEISEKSEIFDDQFSVERPDGSNFTLKIRSTKLEDSAMYFCASIESLSYEQYFGPGTRLTVT.

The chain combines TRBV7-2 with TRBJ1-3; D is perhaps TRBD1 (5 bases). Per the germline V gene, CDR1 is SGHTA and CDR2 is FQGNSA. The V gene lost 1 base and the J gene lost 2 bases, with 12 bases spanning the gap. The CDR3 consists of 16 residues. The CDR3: CASSLGGGRAGNTIYF. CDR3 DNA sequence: TGTGCCAGCAGCTTAGGGGGTGGCAGGGCTGGAAACACCATATATTTT. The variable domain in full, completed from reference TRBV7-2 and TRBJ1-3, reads GAGVSQSPSNKVTEKGKDVELRCDPISGHTALYWYRQSLGQGLEFLIYFQGNSAPDKSGLPSDRFSAERTGGSVSTLTIQRTQQEDSAVYLCASSLGGGRAGNTIYFGEGSWLTVV.

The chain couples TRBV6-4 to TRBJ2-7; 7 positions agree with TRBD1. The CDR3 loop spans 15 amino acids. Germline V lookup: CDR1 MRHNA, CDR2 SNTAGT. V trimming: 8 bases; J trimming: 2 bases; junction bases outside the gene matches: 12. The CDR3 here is CASFRDSRRTYEQYF. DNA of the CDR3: TGTGCCAGCTTCCGGGACAGCCGAAGGACCTACGAGCAGTACTTC.

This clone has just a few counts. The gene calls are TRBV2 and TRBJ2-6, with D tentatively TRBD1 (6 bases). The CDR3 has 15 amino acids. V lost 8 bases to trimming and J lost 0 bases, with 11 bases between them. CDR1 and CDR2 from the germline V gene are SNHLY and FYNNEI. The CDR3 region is CASGLGGSGANVLTF. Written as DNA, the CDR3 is TGTGCCAGCGGTTTAGGGGGCTCTGGGGCCAACGTCCTGACTTTC.

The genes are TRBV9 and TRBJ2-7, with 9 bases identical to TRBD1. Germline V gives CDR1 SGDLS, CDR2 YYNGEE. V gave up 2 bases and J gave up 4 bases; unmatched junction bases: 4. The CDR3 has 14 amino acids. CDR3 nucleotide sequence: TGTGCCAGCAGCGTTGGGACAGGGCGGTACGAGCAGTACTTC. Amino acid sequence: CASSVGTGRYEQYF.

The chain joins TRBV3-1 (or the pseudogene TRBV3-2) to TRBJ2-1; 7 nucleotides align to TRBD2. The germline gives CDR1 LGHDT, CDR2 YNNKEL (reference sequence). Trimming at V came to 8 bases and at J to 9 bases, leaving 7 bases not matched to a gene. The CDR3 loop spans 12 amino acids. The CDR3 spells CASLPTGGEQFF. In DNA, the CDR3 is TGTGCCAGCCTACCCACGGGGGGTGAGCAGTTCTTC.

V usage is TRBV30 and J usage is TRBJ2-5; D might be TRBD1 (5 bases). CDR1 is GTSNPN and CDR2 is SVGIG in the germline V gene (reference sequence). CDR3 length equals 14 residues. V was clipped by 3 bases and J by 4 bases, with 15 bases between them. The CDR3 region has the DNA TGTGCCTGGAGCGAATTCGGCAGGGTAGAGACCCAGTACTTC. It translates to CAWSEFGRVETQYF.

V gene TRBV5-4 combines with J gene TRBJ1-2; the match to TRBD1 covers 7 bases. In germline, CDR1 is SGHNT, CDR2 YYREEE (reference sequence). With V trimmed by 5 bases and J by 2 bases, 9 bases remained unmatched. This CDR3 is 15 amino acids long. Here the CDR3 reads CASSLQGPRNYGYTF. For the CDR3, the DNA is TGTGCCAGCAGTTTACAGGGGCCGCGGAACTATGGCTACACCTTC.

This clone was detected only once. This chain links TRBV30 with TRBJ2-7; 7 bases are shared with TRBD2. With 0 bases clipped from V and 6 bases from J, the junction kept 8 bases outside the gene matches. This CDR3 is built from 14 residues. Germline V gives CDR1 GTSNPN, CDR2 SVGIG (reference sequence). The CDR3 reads CAWSVGGLEGEQYF. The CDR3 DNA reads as TGTGCCTGGAGTGTAGGCGGACTAGAGGGCGAGCAGTACTTC.

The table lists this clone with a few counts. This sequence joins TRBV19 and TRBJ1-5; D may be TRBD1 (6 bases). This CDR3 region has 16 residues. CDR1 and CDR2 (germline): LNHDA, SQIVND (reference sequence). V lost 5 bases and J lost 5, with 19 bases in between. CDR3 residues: CASSASAGAGDQPQHF. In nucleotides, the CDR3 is TGTGCCAGTAGTGCCTCGGCGGGGGCAGGGGATCAGCCCCAGCATTTT.

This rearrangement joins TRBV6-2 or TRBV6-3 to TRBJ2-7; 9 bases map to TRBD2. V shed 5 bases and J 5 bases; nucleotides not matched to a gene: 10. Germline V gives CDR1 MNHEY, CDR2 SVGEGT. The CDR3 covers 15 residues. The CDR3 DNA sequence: TGTGCCAGCAGTCGGACCGGGACTAGCTTCAACGAGCAGTACTTC. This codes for CASSRTGTSFNEQYF.

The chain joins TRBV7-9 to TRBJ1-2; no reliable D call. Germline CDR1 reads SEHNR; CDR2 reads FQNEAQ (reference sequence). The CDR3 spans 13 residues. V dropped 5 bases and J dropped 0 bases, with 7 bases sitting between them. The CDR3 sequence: CASSAQSNYGYTF. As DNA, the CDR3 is TGTGCCAGCAGCGCACAGTCTAACTATGGCTACACCTTC. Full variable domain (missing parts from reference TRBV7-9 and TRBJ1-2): DTGVSQNPRHKITKRGQNVTFRCDPISEHNRLYWYRQTLGQGPEFLTYFQNEAQLEKSRLLSDRFSAERPKGSFSTLEIQRTEQGDSAMYLCASSAQSNYGYTFGSGTRLTVV.

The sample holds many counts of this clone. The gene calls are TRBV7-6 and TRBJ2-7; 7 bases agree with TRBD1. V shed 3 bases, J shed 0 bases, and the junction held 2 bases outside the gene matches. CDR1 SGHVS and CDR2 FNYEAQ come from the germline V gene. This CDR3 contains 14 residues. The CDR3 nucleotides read TGTGCCAGCAGCTTTAGGGACAGCTCCTACGAGCAGTACTTC. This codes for CASSFRDSSYEQYF.

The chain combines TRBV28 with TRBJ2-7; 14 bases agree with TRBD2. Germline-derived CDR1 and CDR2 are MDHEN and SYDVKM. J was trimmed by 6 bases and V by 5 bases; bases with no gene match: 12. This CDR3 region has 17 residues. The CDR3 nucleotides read TGTGCCAGCAGTCCGACCGGGACTAGCGGGAGTCTGTCCGAGCAGTACTTC. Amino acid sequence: CASSPTGTSGSLSEQYF.

This chain's CDR3 is CASSRGDSRYEQYF. The DNA of the CDR3 is TGTGCCAGCAGCCGAGGGGACTCAAGATACGAGCAGTACTTC. This sequence joins TRBV7-8 and TRBJ2-7, with D possibly being TRBD2 (6 bases). Trimming took 5 bases from V and 4 from J, leaving 15 bases between them. CDR3 length equals 14 residues. Germline-derived CDR1 and CDR2 are SGHVS and FQNEAQ.

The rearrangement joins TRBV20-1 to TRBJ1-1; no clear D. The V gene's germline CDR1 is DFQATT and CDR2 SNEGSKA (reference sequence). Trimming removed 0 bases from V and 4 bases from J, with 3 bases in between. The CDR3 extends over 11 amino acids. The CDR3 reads CSAREATEAFF. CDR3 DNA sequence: TGCAGTGCTAGAGAGGCCACTGAAGCTTTCTTT.

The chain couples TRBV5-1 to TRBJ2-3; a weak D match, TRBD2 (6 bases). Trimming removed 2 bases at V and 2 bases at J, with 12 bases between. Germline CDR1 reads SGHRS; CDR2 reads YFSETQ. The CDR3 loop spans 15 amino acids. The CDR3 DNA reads TGCGCCAGCAGCTTACTAGGAGGGGACACAGATACGCAGTATTTT. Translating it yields CASSLLGGDTDTQYF.

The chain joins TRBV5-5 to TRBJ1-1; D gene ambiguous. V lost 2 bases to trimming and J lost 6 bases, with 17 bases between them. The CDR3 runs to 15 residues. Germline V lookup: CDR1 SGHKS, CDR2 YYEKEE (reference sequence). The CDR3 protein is CASSLSPAESAEAFF. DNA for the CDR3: TGTGCCAGCAGCTTATCCCCCGCGGAAAGCGCTGAAGCTTTCTTT. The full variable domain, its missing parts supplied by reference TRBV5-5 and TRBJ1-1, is DAGVTQSPTHLIKTRGQQVTLRCSPISGHKSVSWYQQVLGQGPQFIFQYYEKEERGRGNFPDRFSARQFPNYSSELNVNALLLGDSALYLCASSLSPAESAEAFFGQGTRLTVV.